Below, 22 T cell receptor beta chains from the same sample are listed, as sequenced in a study of CD8+ T cells in alopecia areata (dated by TCRdb to the late 2010s). Library preparation was by the immunoSEQ multiplex PCR assay. RNA was extracted from all samples and reverse transcribed into cDNA as template for TCR sequencing. TCRdb's version of the immuneACCESS table is confined to in-frame rearrangements and falls short of the full clone set. An unresolved V gene accounts for under half of the shortfall where checked; the remainder is of unknown origin. This sample lists more than 150,000 clones; roughly three fifths were detected once. The top ten clonotypes cover approximately 3.4% of the sample. The time point tag for this specimen amounts to: around 29 days on oral tofacitinib. The sample's treatment or condition label, in plain terms: oral pan-JAK inhibitor, 5-10 mg twice daily. Sequenced material: CD4+ T cells sorted from blood, taken at week 4, from a patient treated with tofacitinib. The origin of the receptors is a human donor with alopecia areata.

The V gene is TRBV19, the J gene TRBJ1-6; no reliable D call. CDR3 length equals 13 residues. V was clipped by 7 bases and J by 7 bases, with 11 bases between them. CDR1 LNHDA and CDR2 SQIVND come from the germline V gene (reference sequence). CDR3 protein: CASTRAVNSPLHF. CDR3 nucleotides: TGTGCCAGTACCCGGGCTGTCAATTCACCCCTCCACTTT.

The chain uses TRBV4-1 and TRBJ2-5; D is unresolved. This CDR3 has 14 amino acids. V was clipped by 2 bases and J by 3 bases, with 10 bases between them. Germline values: CDR1 MGHRA, CDR2 YSYEKL. CDR3 in DNA: TGCGCCAGCAGCCAACCCCCCCTTGAAGAGACCCAGTACTTC. Its protein is CASSQPPLEETQYF.

The CDR3 sequence is CASKNSNTGELFF. In DNA, the CDR3 is TGTGCCTCGAAGAACTCGAACACCGGGGAGCTGTTTTTT. The chain joins TRBV30 to TRBJ2-2; D not certain. Germline V gives CDR1 GTSNPN, CDR2 SVGIG (reference sequence). The CDR3 spans 13 residues. The V end was cut by 7 bases, the J end by 0 bases, with 9 bases between.

The chain carries TRBV9 and TRBJ2-5, with TRBD2 as a possible D gene (6 bases). This CDR3 contains 15 residues. Germline CDR1 reads SGDLS; CDR2 reads YYNGEE. The V end was cut by 4 bases, the J end by 2 bases, with 15 bases between. The CDR3 sequence is CASSHGGWGQETQYF. CDR3 in DNA: TGTGCCAGCAGCCACGGGGGTTGGGGACAAGAGACCCAGTACTTC.

The chain joins TRBV6-5 to TRBJ1-5, with D possibly matching TRBD1 (6 bases). Between the trimmed V and J ends, which lost 8 bases and 3 bases, there was a span of 8 bases. Germline CDR1 and CDR2: MNHEY and SVGAGI. The CDR3 runs 12 residues. The CDR3 DNA sequence: TGTGCCAGCTGGGACAACAATCAGCCCCAGCATTTT. It is translated as CASWDNNQPQHF.

This clone occurred a few times. The chain employs TRBV11-2 and TRBJ2-5, with D possibly called TRBD1 or TRBD2 (5 bases each). Trimming left V 1 base short and J 5 bases short, with 14 bases between. This CDR3 comprises 15 residues. CDR1 and CDR2 from the germline V gene are SGHAT and FQNNGV. CDR3 nucleotides: TGTGCCAGCAGCTTAGGGGGGTACCGAGTGGAGACCCAGTACTTC. Translated: CASSLGGYRVETQYF. The full variable domain, with the rest looked up from reference TRBV11-2 and TRBJ2-5, is EAGVAQSPRYKIIEKRQSVAFWCNPISGHATLYWYQQILGQGPKLLIQFQNNGVVDDSQLPKDRFSAERLKGVDSTLKIQPAKLEDSAVYLCASSLGGYRVETQYFGPGTRLLVL.

This rearrangement joins TRBV2 to TRBJ1-2; D possibly corresponds to TRBD1 (5 bases). The CDR3 has 14 residues. The V and J ends lost 3 bases and 6 bases respectively, with 14 bases between them. Germline V gives CDR1 SNHLY, CDR2 FYNNEI. The CDR3 nucleotides read TGTGCCAGCAGTGATTTGGGGCAGGGCCATGGCTACACCTTC. This gives the protein CASSDLGQGHGYTF.

The rearrangement uses TRBV30 and TRBJ1-5; tentative D call: TRBD1 (6 bases). The V and J ends lost 0 bases and 3 bases respectively, with 15 bases between them. The CDR3 spans 16 residues. Germline assignment: CDR1 GTSNPN and CDR2 SVGIG (reference sequence). CDR3 sequence reads: CAWSVPGTGYNQPQHF. The DNA of the CDR3 is TGTGCCTGGAGTGTACCCGGAACAGGGTACAATCAGCCCCAGCATTTT. The full variable domain, completed using reference TRBV30 and TRBJ1-5, is SQTIHQWPATLVQPVGSPLSLECTVEGTSNPNLYWYRQAAGRGLQLLFYSVGIGQISSEVPQNLSASRPQDRQFILSSKKLLLSDSGFYLCAWSVPGTGYNQPQHFGDGTRLSIL.

The rearrangement uses TRBV30 and TRBJ2-1; D unclear. In germline, CDR1 is GTSNPN, CDR2 SVGIG (reference sequence). The CDR3 is 13 residues long. With 3 bases removed from V and 3 bases from J, the gap between germline ends came to 9 bases. The CDR3 nucleotides read TGTGCCTGGAGCCCGGCGGTCTACAATGAGCAGTTCTTC. Protein: CAWSPAVYNEQFF.

This clone came up a few times. The V gene is TRBV30, the J gene TRBJ2-5, with D possibly being TRBD1 or TRBD2 (5 bases each). Deletions cut 7 bases from V and 1 base from J, with 13 bases between. The CDR3 is made up of 13 amino acids. Germline CDR1 and CDR2: GTSNPN and SVGIG (reference sequence). CDR3 sequence reads: CASLRGLQETQYF. The DNA of the CDR3 is TGTGCCTCCCTGAGGGGTCTCCAAGAGACCCAGTACTTC.

V usage is TRBV10-3 and J usage is TRBJ1-2; no definite D call. The CDR3 extends over 14 amino acids. CDR1 is ENHRY and CDR2 is SYGVKD in the germline V gene. V dropped 5 bases and J dropped 6 bases, with 16 bases sitting between them. The CDR3 region has the DNA TGTGCCATCAGTAGGGATCCCCGCTCAGATGGCTACACCTTC. Its protein product is CAISRDPRSDGYTF.

In its sample, this clone was seen once. The chain links TRBV4-3 to TRBJ2-1; D is unresolved. The CDR3 has 14 residues. Looked up from germline, CDR1 is LGHNA and CDR2 is YSLEER. The V end was cut by 1 base, the J end by 3 bases, with 7 bases between. This CDR3 is CASSQALFYNEQFF. The CDR3, as DNA: TGCGCCAGCAGCCAAGCCCTCTTCTACAATGAGCAGTTCTTC.

This clone was recorded only once. The same CDR3 can be traced to other DNA sequences in this sample. The J gene is TRBJ2-5, the V gene TRBV28; D unresolved. The CDR3 loop spans 11 amino acids. Germline CDR1 MDHEN, CDR2 SYDVKM. With 2 bases removed from V and 5 bases from J, the gap between germline ends came to 3 bases. The CDR3 protein is CASSLRETQYF. CDR3 nucleotide sequence: TGTGCCAGCAGTTTACGGGAGACCCAGTACTTC.

V is TRBV9 and J is TRBJ2-2; TRBD1 matches 10 bases. Losses at the gene ends were 4 bases for V and 9 bases for J; bases not matched to a gene: 3. Germline V lookup: CDR1 SGDLS, CDR2 YYNGEE. The CDR3 is 13 amino acids. CDR3 loop: CASSLTGGRELFF. The CDR3 coding sequence is TGTGCCAGCAGCCTGACAGGGGGCCGGGAGCTGTTTTTT.

The chain combines TRBV14 with TRBJ1-6, with D possibly being TRBD1 (6 bases). The V end lost 0 bases, the J end lost 7 bases, and 10 bases lay between the germline ends. Germline assignment: CDR1 SGHDN and CDR2 FVKESK. The CDR3 totals 15 residues. The CDR3 DNA follows: TGTGCCAGCAGCCAAGAAGGGGGACGGAATTCACCCCTCCACTTT. Its translation is CASSQEGGRNSPLHF.

This clone occurred once. V usage is TRBV14 and J usage is TRBJ2-7, with D hard to call. Trimming stripped 1 base from V and 3 bases from J, with 7 bases between. The CDR3 runs 13 residues. CDR1 is SGHDN, CDR2 FVKESK, per germline. CDR3 loop: CASSQVPIYEQYF. In DNA, the CDR3 is TGTGCCAGCAGCCAAGTCCCGATCTACGAGCAGTACTTC.

V and J are TRBV30 and TRBJ1-5; 8 bases align to TRBD1. The J segment lost 6 bases and the V segment lost 4 bases, leaving 8 bases of the junction unmatched. The CDR3 is made up of 14 amino acids. Germline CDR1 is GTSNPN and CDR2 is SVGIG (reference sequence). The CDR3 spells CAWKGRGQAQPQHF. The CDR3 DNA reads TGTGCCTGGAAAGGCAGGGGGCAGGCTCAGCCCCAGCATTTT.

This chain uses TRBV7-9 with TRBJ2-3, with D possibly TRBD1 on 5 matching bases. CDR1 and CDR2 from the germline V gene are SEHNR and FQNEAQ (reference sequence). The length of the CDR3 is 16 residues. With 6 bases removed from V and 0 bases from J, the gap between germline ends came to 16 bases. The CDR3: CASSPVTASSTDTQYF. DNA of the CDR3: TGTGCCAGCAGTCCCGTGACAGCGTCCAGCACAGATACGCAGTATTTT.

This chain links TRBV2 with TRBJ2-7; 11 positions match TRBD1. After removal of 8 bases from V and 5 bases from J, the junction contained 5 bases not matched to a gene. The V gene's germline CDR1 is SNHLY and CDR2 FYNNEI. The CDR3 extends over 13 amino acids. The CDR3 region is CASQGQGVHEQYF. The CDR3 DNA follows: TGTGCCAGCCAGGGACAGGGGGTCCACGAGCAGTACTTC. Drawing the rest from reference TRBV2 and TRBJ2-7, the complete variable domain is EPEVTQTPSHQVTQMGQEVILRCVPISNHLYFYWYRQILGQKVEFLVSFYNNEISEKSEIFDDQFSVERPDGSNFTLKIRSTKLEDSAMYFCASQGQGVHEQYFGPGTRLTVT.

The V call is TRBV6-5, the J call TRBJ2-1; D remains unclear. The CDR3 is 13 amino acids. CDR1 MNHEY and CDR2 SVGAGI come from the germline V gene. With 2 bases removed from V and 4 bases from J, the gap between germline ends came to 6 bases. The CDR3 nucleotides are TGTGCCAGCAGTTACGGCCTTTACAATGAGCAGTTCTTC. Its translation is CASSYGLYNEQFF.

Regarding this clone: The sample has other DNA sequences that encode this CDR3 too. This sequence joins TRBV5-1 and TRBJ2-7, with unresolved D. The V gene's germline CDR1 is SGHRS and CDR2 YFSETQ. The CDR3 is 12 amino acids. Trimming cost V 0 bases and J 0 bases, with 1 base left between them. The chain's CDR3 is CASSLVSYEQYF. The CDR3 nucleotides read TGCGCCAGCAGCTTGGTCTCCTACGAGCAGTACTTC.

This clone was recorded a few times. The chain employs TRBV5-1 and TRBJ2-2; 7 bases fit TRBD1. Germline V gene data show CDR1 as SGHRS and CDR2 as YFSETQ. This CDR3 spans 14 amino acids. Trimming cost V 7 bases and J 2 bases; bases outside gene matches: 5. The CDR3 sequence: CASSRQGNTGELFF. The CDR3 bases are TGCGCCAGCTCCCGACAGGGAAACACCGGGGAGCTGTTTTTT.